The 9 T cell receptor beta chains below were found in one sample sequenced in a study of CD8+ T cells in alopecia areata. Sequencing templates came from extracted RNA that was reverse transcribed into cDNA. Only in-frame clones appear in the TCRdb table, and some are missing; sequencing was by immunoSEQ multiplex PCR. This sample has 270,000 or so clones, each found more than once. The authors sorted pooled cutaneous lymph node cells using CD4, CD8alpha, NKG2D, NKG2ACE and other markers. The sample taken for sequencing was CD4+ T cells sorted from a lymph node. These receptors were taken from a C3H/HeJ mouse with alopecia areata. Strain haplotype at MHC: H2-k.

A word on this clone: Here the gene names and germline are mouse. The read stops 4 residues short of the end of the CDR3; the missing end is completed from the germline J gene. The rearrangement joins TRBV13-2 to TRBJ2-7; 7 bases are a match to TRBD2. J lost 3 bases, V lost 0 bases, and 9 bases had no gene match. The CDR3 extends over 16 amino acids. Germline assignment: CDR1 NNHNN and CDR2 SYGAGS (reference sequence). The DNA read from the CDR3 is TGTGCCAGCGGTGATGCACGGCTGGGGGATTACTAT. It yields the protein CASGDARLGDYY. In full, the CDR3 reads CASGDARLGDYYEQYF.

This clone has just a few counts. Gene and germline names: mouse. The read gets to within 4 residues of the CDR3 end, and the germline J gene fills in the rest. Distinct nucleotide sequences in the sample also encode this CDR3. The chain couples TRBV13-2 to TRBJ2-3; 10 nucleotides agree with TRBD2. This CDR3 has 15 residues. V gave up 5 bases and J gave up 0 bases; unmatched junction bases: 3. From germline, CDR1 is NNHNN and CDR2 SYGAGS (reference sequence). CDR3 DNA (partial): TGTGCCAGCGGAGACTGGGGGGCTAGTGCAGAA. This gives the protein CASGDWGASAE. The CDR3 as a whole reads CASGDWGASAETLYF.

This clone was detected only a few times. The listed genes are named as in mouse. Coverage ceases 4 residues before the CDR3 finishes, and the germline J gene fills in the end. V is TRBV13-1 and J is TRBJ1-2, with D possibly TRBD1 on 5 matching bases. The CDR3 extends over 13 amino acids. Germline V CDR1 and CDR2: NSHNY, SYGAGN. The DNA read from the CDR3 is TGTGCCAGCACGGGACTGGGGGGTCGC. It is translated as CASTGLGGR. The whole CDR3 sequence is CASTGLGGRDYTF.

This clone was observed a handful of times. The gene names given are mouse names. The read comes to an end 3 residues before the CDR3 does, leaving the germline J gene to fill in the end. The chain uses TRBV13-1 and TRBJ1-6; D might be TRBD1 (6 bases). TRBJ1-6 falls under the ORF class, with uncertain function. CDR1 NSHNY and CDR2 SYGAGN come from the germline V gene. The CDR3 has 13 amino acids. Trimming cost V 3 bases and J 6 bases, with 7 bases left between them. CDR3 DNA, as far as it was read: TGTGCCAGCAGTGTACAGGGTAATTCGCCC. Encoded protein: CASSVQGNSP. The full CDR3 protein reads CASSVQGNSPLYF.

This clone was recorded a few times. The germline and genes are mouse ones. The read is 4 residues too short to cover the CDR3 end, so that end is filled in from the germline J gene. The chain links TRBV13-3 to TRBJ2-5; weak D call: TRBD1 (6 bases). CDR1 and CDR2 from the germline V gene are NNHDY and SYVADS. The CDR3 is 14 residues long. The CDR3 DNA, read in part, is TGTGCCAGCAGTGATGAGGGAGGGGGAGAC. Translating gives CASSDEGGGD. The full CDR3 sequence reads CASSDEGGGDTQYF.

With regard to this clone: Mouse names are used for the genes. This chain's CDR3 is CAARQANTGQLYF. The covered CDR3 bases are TGTGCCGCCCGACAGGCAAACACCGGG. The chain combines TRBV31 with TRBJ2-2; tentative D call: TRBD1 (6 bases). The read terminates 4 residues ahead of where the CDR3 ends, so the germline J gene completes it. CDR3 length: 13 amino acids. The V and J ends lost 8 bases and 0 bases respectively, with 10 bases between them. CDR1 and CDR2 (germline): GKSSPN, SITVG.

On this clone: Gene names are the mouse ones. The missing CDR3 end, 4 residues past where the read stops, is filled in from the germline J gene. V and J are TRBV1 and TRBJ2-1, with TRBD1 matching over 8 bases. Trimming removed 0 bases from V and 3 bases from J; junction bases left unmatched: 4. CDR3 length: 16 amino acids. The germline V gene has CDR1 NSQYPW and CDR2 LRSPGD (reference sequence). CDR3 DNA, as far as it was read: TGCACCTGCAGTGCAGACACAGGGGGGAGCTATGCT. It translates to CTCSADTGGSYA. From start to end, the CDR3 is CTCSADTGGSYAEQFF.

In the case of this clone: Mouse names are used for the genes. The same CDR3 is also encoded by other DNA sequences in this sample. CDR3 sequence reads: CTCSADWGEDTQYF. The DNA read from the CDR3 is TGCACCTGCAGTGCGGACTGGGGGGAAGAC. The gene calls are TRBV1 and TRBJ2-5; TRBD2 matches at 11 bases. The CDR3 end falls 4 residues outside the read, so it is completed with the germline J gene. CDR3 size: 14 residues. The germline V gene encodes CDR1 NSQYPW and CDR2 LRSPGD (reference sequence).

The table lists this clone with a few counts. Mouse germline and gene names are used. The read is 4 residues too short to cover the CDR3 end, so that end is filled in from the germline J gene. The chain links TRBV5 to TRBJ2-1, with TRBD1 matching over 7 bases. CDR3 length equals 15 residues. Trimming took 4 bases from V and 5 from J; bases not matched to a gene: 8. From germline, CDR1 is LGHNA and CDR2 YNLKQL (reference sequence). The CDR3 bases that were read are TGTGCCAGCAGCCCCCAACAGGGGCTGGATGCT. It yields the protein CASSPQQGLDA. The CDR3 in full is CASSPQQGLDAEQFF.